One and the same sample provided the 31 T cell receptor beta chains below, sequenced in a study of T-cell reconstitution after alpha-beta-depleted transplantation in children. Using unique molecular identifiers, the investigators prepared the TCRbeta library. MiXCR, applied by TCRdb to the PCR reads, yields one record per CDR3 protein. The profile shows about 110,000 distinct CDR3 sequences, around 6.4% of them singletons. The specimen was PBMCs, mostly from graft donor cells, collected 360 days after TCRalphabeta/CD19-depleted stem cell transplant. Source of these receptors: a male patient between 2 and 15 years old who had a stem cell transplant for acute lymphoblastic leukemia, so the T cells may come from the graft donor.

This clonotype occurred many times. The chain joins TRBV10-3 to TRBJ2-3; D may correspond to TRBD1 or TRBD2 (5 bases each). The V and J ends lost 10 bases and 2 bases respectively, with 16 bases between them. This CDR3 has 14 residues. Germline V lookup: CDR1 ENHRY, CDR2 SYGVKD. CDR3 sequence: CASRGAFLTDTQYF. In DNA, the CDR3 is TGTGCCAGCCGAGGGGCCTTCCTCACAGATACGCAGTATTTT.

This clonotype occurred a few times. V and J are TRBV7-2 and TRBJ2-5; 12 positions agree with TRBD2. Germline assignment: CDR1 SGHTA and CDR2 FQGNSA. CDR3 size: 14 residues. Unmatched junction bases numbered 4, after V lost 5 bases and J lost 6 bases. For the CDR3, the DNA is TGTGCCAGCAGCCCGACTAGCGGGAGACAGACCCAGTACTTC. This encodes CASSPTSGRQTQYF. The full variable domain, completed using reference TRBV7-2 and TRBJ2-5, is GAGVSQSPSNKVTEKGKDVELRCDPISGHTALYWYRQSLGQGLEFLIYFQGNSAPDKSGLPSDRFSAERTGGSVSTLTIQRTQQEDSAVYLCASSPTSGRQTQYFGPGTRLLVL.

In its sample, this clonotype was seen a few times. The chain couples TRBV9 to TRBJ1-1; possibly TRBD1 for D (6 bases). The length of the CDR3 is 14 residues. The germline V gene has CDR1 SGDLS and CDR2 YYNGEE. V dropped 4 bases and J dropped 6 bases, with 16 bases sitting between them. CDR3 sequence reads: CASSPGGGNAEAFF. CDR3 sequence (DNA): TGTGCCAGCAGCCCAGGCGGGGGCAACGCTGAAGCTTTCTTT.

The V and J genes are TRBV11-2 and TRBJ1-4, with TRBD1 as a possible D gene (5 bases). V was cut by 5 bases and J by 0 bases, with 13 bases left in between. This CDR3 has 16 amino acids. The germline V gene encodes CDR1 SGHAT and CDR2 FQNNGV. The CDR3 here is CASSPLRGATNEKLFF. In DNA form, the CDR3 reads TGTGCCAGCAGCCCACTTAGGGGCGCAACTAATGAAAAACTGTTTTTT.

As DNA, the CDR3 is TGTGCCAGCAGCTTAGAACAGTGGAAGTATGGCTACACCTTC. This codes for CASSLEQWKYGYTF. This rearrangement joins TRBV7-9 to TRBJ1-2; D is undetermined. Germline CDR1 and CDR2: SEHNR and FQNEAQ (reference sequence). V lost 1 base and J lost 5, with 11 bases in between. The CDR3 runs 14 residues.

This clonotype was picked up a small number of times. This chain joins TRBV20-1 and TRBJ1-6, with D unclear. Germline CDR1 is DFQATT and CDR2 is SNEGSKA (reference sequence). V lost 4 bases and J lost 2, with 9 bases in between. The CDR3 covers 14 residues. The CDR3 DNA reads as TGCAGTGCTACGGGGAGACCCTATAATTCACCCCTCCACTTT. Translated: CSATGRPYNSPLHF.

In this sample, this clonotype turned up many times. CDR3 coding DNA: TGTGCCAGCAGTCGACTTGAACTTTTCTCCTACGAGCAGTACTTC. It encodes CASSRLELFSYEQYF. The rearrangement joins TRBV6-2 or TRBV6-3 to TRBJ2-7, with D unresolved. Germline values: CDR1 MNHEY, CDR2 SVGEGT. V was clipped by 5 bases and J by 0 bases, with 14 bases between them. The CDR3 is 15 residues long.

In this sample, this clonotype turned up many times. This chain connects TRBV6-5 to TRBJ1-6, with 7 bases matching TRBD1. J gave up 9 bases and V 10 bases, and 9 bases lay outside the gene matches. The CDR3 runs 13 residues. CDR1 is MNHEY, CDR2 SVGAGI, per germline. CDR3 loop: CATGTAFASPLHF. The CDR3 nucleotides read TGTGCCACCGGGACAGCCTTCGCTTCACCCCTCCACTTT.

The gene calls are TRBV2 and TRBJ1-4; D is ambiguous. With 4 bases removed from V and 5 bases from J, the gap between germline ends came to 11 bases. Germline V CDR1 and CDR2: SNHLY, FYNNEI. The CDR3 loop spans 14 amino acids. The CDR3: CASSVWRLNEKLFF. The DNA for the CDR3 is TGTGCCAGCAGTGTTTGGCGCTTGAATGAAAAACTGTTTTTT. Filled out from reference TRBV2 and TRBJ1-4, the complete variable domain reads EPEVTQTPSHQVTQMGQEVILRCVPISNHLYFYWYRQILGQKVEFLVSFYNNEISEKSEIFDDQFSVERPDGSNFTLKIRSTKLEDSAMYFCASSVWRLNEKLFFGSGTQLSVL.

Ten or more counts support this clonotype. The J gene is TRBJ2-2, the V gene TRBV2; D gene unclear. Trimming removed 5 bases from V and 1 base from J, with 8 bases in between. This CDR3 contains 14 residues. Germline V gives CDR1 SNHLY, CDR2 FYNNEI. Here the CDR3 reads CASSFGMNTGELFF. Here the CDR3 DNA reads TGTGCCAGCAGTTTTGGGATGAACACCGGGGAGCTGTTTTTT.

This clonotype was detected ten times or more. The genes are TRBV12-5 and TRBJ2-7; D unresolved. The CDR3 consists of 11 residues. Per germline, CDR1 LGHNT and CDR2 FRNRAP. The V end lost 6 bases, the J end lost 4 bases, and 7 bases lay between the germline ends. The CDR3: CASGLGYEQYF. CDR3 nucleotide sequence: TGTGCTAGTGGCCTCGGTTACGAGCAGTACTTC. Combining the CDR3 with reference TRBV12-5 and TRBJ2-7 gives the whole variable domain DARVTQTPRHKVTEMGQEVTMRCQPILGHNTVFWYRQTMMQGLELLAYFRNRAPLDDSGMPKDRFSAEMPDATLATLKIQPSEPRDSAVYFCASGLGYEQYFGPGTRLTVT.

This clonotype was detected many times. The genes are TRBV7-9 and TRBJ2-7; weak D call: TRBD1 (5 bases). Germline V gene sequence: CDR1 SEHNR, CDR2 FQNEAQ (reference sequence). V was cut by 2 bases and J by 7 bases, with 12 bases left in between. The CDR3 contains 13 residues. The CDR3 sequence is CASSLPQAREQYF. DNA of the CDR3: TGTGCCAGCAGCTTACCACAGGCCAGAGAGCAGTACTTC. The variable domain in full, completed from reference TRBV7-9 and TRBJ2-7, reads DTGVSQNPRHKITKRGQNVTFRCDPISEHNRLYWYRQTLGQGPEFLTYFQNEAQLEKSRLLSDRFSAERPKGSFSTLEIQRTEQGDSAMYLCASSLPQAREQYFGPGTRLTVT.

The sample holds many counts of this clonotype. The chain is built from TRBV28 and TRBJ1-5; possible D gene TRBD1, 5 bases. This CDR3 has 16 residues. Trimming shortened V by 4 bases and J by 5 bases, and 18 bases separated the two germline ends. Germline-derived CDR1 and CDR2 are MDHEN and SYDVKM. The CDR3 spells CASSSLGTDRDQPQHF. Written as DNA, the CDR3 is TGTGCCAGCAGTTCATTAGGGACCGACCGTGATCAGCCCCAGCATTTT.

This clonotype was counted at least ten times. This rearrangement joins TRBV4-3 to TRBJ2-7; 9 nucleotides agree with TRBD1. The CDR3 has 17 residues. In germline, CDR1 is LGHNA, CDR2 YSLEER. Germline trimming cut 4 bases from V and 1 base from J; bases unmatched to any gene: 11. CDR3 sequence reads: CASSPDRGGARSYEQYF. CDR3 nucleotide sequence: TGCGCCAGCAGCCCCGACAGGGGGGGAGCAAGGTCCTACGAGCAGTACTTC.

The sample holds a few counts of this clonotype. This sequence joins TRBV25-1 and TRBJ2-1, with D unclear. V was clipped by 3 bases and J by 1 base, with 7 bases between them. This CDR3 is built from 14 residues. CDR1 MGHDK and CDR2 SYGVNS come from the germline V gene. The CDR3 protein is CASSDRQSYNEQFF. DNA for the CDR3: TGTGCCAGCAGTGATCGGCAGTCCTACAATGAGCAGTTCTTC.

The sample holds many counts of this clonotype. The chain has TRBV2 and TRBJ2-5, with D tentatively TRBD1 (6 bases). The CDR3 loop spans 15 amino acids. From germline, CDR1 is SNHLY and CDR2 FYNNEI. The V and J ends lost 2 bases and 5 bases respectively, with 15 bases between them. CDR3 DNA sequence: TGTGCCAGCAGTGAAAACCCAGGGGTAGGGGAGACCCAGTACTTC. Translated: CASSENPGVGETQYF.

This clonotype was seen ten or more times. The gene calls are TRBV6-5 and TRBJ1-1; the D is unclear. The CDR3 covers 14 residues. The V and J ends lost 4 bases and 0 bases respectively, with 9 bases between them. The germline V gene encodes CDR1 MNHEY and CDR2 SVGAGI. This chain's CDR3 is CASSSWAMNTEAFF. The CDR3 coding sequence is TGTGCCAGCAGTTCGTGGGCGATGAACACTGAAGCTTTCTTT.

This clonotype showed up many times. The chain combines TRBV27 with TRBJ1-1, with TRBD1 as a possible D gene (6 bases). The germline CDR1 and CDR2 sequences are MNHEY and SMNVEV (reference sequence). Trimming cost V 7 bases and J 10 bases, with 13 bases left between them. The CDR3 contains 11 residues. CDR3 in amino acids: CASTNRVSAFF. In DNA, the CDR3 is TGTGCCAGCACTAACAGGGTGTCAGCTTTCTTT.

This clonotype was seen repeatedly, ten times or more. The V call is TRBV20-1, the J call TRBJ2-5, with D possibly being TRBD2 (5 bases). The CDR3 is 14 amino acids. CDR1 is DFQATT, CDR2 SNEGSKA, per germline (reference sequence). Trimming removed 2 bases from V and 4 bases from J, with 14 bases in between. The CDR3 coding sequence is TGCAGTGCTAGAACCGCGGGCCAAAGAGAGACCCAGTACTTC. It translates to CSARTAGQRETQYF.

This clonotype came up many times. This chain links TRBV2 with TRBJ2-7; the D is unclear. The CDR3 extends over 13 amino acids. Germline CDR1 is SNHLY and CDR2 is FYNNEI. V was trimmed by 6 bases and J by 3 bases, leaving 12 bases between them. The CDR3 loop is CASRIDLYYEQYF. DNA for the CDR3: TGTGCCAGCAGAATAGACCTGTACTACGAGCAGTACTTC.

This clonotype came up many times. The CDR3 nucleotides are TGTGCCAGCGGGGGCTCCTACGAGCAGTACTTC. Translated, it gives CASGGSYEQYF. The chain couples TRBV18 to TRBJ2-7; D could derive from TRBD1 or TRBD2 (5 bases each). The V and J ends lost 8 bases and 0 bases respectively, with 5 bases between them. The CDR3 loop spans 11 amino acids. CDR1 KGHSH and CDR2 LQKENI come from the germline V gene.

This clonotype has a count of ten or more. This chain links TRBV5-6 with TRBJ2-7; 10 nucleotides agree with TRBD2. Germline lookup yields CDR1 SGHDT and CDR2 YYEEEE. The length of the CDR3 is 14 residues. Unmatched junction bases numbered 4, after V lost 2 bases and J lost 5 bases. The CDR3 DNA is TGTGCCAGCAGCTTCAGGGGACTAGCGAACGAGCAGTACTTC. Amino acids: CASSFRGLANEQYF.

Many counts were recorded for this clonotype. CDR3 loop: CASSLGVGSGANVLTF. DNA of the CDR3: TGTGCCAGCAGCTTAGGGGTAGGCTCTGGGGCCAACGTCCTGACTTTC. The genes are TRBV7-2 and TRBJ2-6, with D hard to call. This CDR3 is built from 16 residues. Per the germline V gene, CDR1 is SGHTA and CDR2 is FQGNSA. V was cut by 1 base and J by 0 bases, with 7 bases left in between.

The sample holds many counts of this clonotype. The CDR3 spells CATGSFLAKNIQYF. The CDR3 DNA is TGTGCCACCGGGTCATTTCTAGCCAAAAACATTCAGTACTTC. The chain couples TRBV28 to TRBJ2-4; D is unresolved. The CDR3 covers 14 residues. Germline V gene sequence: CDR1 MDHEN, CDR2 SYDVKM. Trimming took 10 bases from V and 0 from J, leaving 13 bases between them.

This clonotype was seen a handful of times. V is TRBV7-9 and J is TRBJ2-7; no clear D. Trimming removed 1 base from V and 3 bases from J, with 4 bases in between. The CDR3 runs to 12 residues. Germline CDR1 and CDR2: SEHNR and FQNEAQ (reference sequence). CDR3: CASSLVFYEQYF. CDR3 sequence (DNA): TGTGCCAGCAGCTTAGTGTTCTACGAGCAGTACTTC.

This clonotype has a handful of counts. The chain joins TRBV7-3 to TRBJ2-1; no firm D call. Germline CDR1 and CDR2: SGHTA and FQGTGA. V was trimmed by 5 bases and J by 0 bases, leaving 11 bases between them. The CDR3 covers 15 residues. Written as DNA, the CDR3 is TGTGCCAGCAGCCCCCGCCCCGGCTCCTACAATGAGCAGTTCTTC. Its protein product is CASSPRPGSYNEQFF.

This clonotype occurred many times. The rearrangement joins TRBV24-1 to TRBJ1-2, with a possible D match to TRBD1 (6 bases). CDR1 KGHDR and CDR2 SFDVKD come from the germline V gene. The CDR3 covers 13 residues. Trimming stripped 4 bases from V and 6 bases from J, with 11 bases between. The CDR3 coding sequence is TGTGCCACCAGTGACACAGGGTACAATGGCTACACCTTC. As protein: CATSDTGYNGYTF.

This clonotype has just a few counts. Germline and junction disagree at one end, which may indicate a read error. The gene calls are TRBV2 and TRBJ1-2; TRBD1 is a possible D gene (5 bases). Looked up from germline, CDR1 is SNHLY and CDR2 is FYNNEI. The CDR3 contains 12 residues. CDR3 sequence: CALEGSNYGYTF. Here the CDR3 DNA reads TGCGCCCTGGAGGGGTCTAACTATGGCTACACCTTC.

The V gene is TRBV7-8, the J gene TRBJ2-1, with 9 bases that match TRBD2. V shed 4 bases, J shed 2 bases, and the junction held 12 bases outside the gene matches. The length of the CDR3 is 18 residues. Germline lookup yields CDR1 SGHVS and CDR2 FQNEAQ. CDR3 sequence (DNA): TGTGCCAGCAGCTCGCCCCGGCGGGCGGGAGGGCCCTACAATGAGCAGTTCTTC. Encoded protein: CASSSPRRAGGPYNEQFF.

The chain has TRBV25-1 and TRBJ2-3; TRBD1 agrees at 10 bases. Per the germline V gene, CDR1 is MGHDK and CDR2 is SYGVNS. The CDR3 spans 19 residues. V lost 1 base and J lost 3; bases outside the gene matches: 13. CDR3 in amino acids: CASSESGQGVGRETDTQYF. As DNA, the CDR3 is TGTGCCAGCAGTGAATCAGGACAGGGGGTTGGACGGGAAACAGATACGCAGTATTTT.

This clonotype has just a few counts. The chain joins TRBV10-3 to TRBJ1-1; no clear D. V dropped 0 bases and J dropped 3 bases, with 11 bases sitting between them. Per germline, CDR1 ENHRY and CDR2 SYGVKD. This CDR3 comprises 15 residues. The DNA of the CDR3 is TGTGCCATCAGTGAGTCGTTACCGGAGGACACTGAAGCTTTCTTT. This codes for CAISESLPEDTEAFF.